This T cell receptor beta chain appears in the sequencing data of a study of identical twins. Using its own MiXCR run on the 5' RACE reads, TCRdb lists one record per CDR3 protein. The table lists 450,000 or so distinct CDR3 sequences, approximately 15% of them singletons. Note on this clonotype: Its antigen is undetermined.

CDR1 SGHDN and CDR2 FVKESK come from the germline V gene. This CDR3 has 15 amino acids. The V and J ends lost 5 bases and 2 bases respectively, with 15 bases between them. Study-level points and caveats: Instead of following the same donors, the conclusions were based on cross-sectional statistical analysis.

The sample also formed part of further work on yellow fever vaccine responses in identical twins.

The sequenced sample was CD4+ T cells sorted from blood. The chain recombines TRBV14 with TRBJ1-1, with a weak D call TRBD1 (5 bases). This receptor was obtained from a woman under 30 in good health. CDR3 loop: CASSALLQGNTEAFF. The CDR3 DNA reads TGTGCCAGCAGCGCCCTTTTGCAGGGAAACACTGAAGCTTTCTTT.